A selection of T cell receptor beta chains follows, all from one sample in a study of neoadjuvant anti-PD-1 for oral cavity cancer. The assay was immunoSEQ multiplex PCR, and TCRdb's table has in-frame clones only and misses some. There are about 6,900 clones in the sample; about 70% occur only once, and roughly 3.5% lies in the top ten. The sample here was PBMCs, taken before nivolumab (anti-PD-1) treatment. Receptors were obtained from a person aged 35-79 years with oral cavity squamous cell carcinoma. CDR3s include the opening cysteine and the closing phenylalanine or tryptophan. D genes are given only for firm matches. Clone size, where shown, is once, few, many, or a class for clones that have expanded.

J gene: TRBJ2-7
D gene: TRBD2
clone size: NA
V gene: TRBV2
CDR3 DNA: TGTGCCAGCAGGTCGGTGGCTAGCGGGAACGAGCAGTACTTC
CDR3 protein: CASRSVASGNEQYF

J gene: TRBJ1-4
D gene: NA
clone size: NA
V gene: TRBV7-2
CDR3 DNA: TGTGCCAGCAGCCGCACCGGGACGGAGCCTAATGAAAAACTGTTTTTT
CDR3 protein: CASSRTGTEPNEKLFF

J gene: TRBJ1-1
D gene: NA
clone size: once
V gene: TRBV2
CDR3 DNA: TGTGCCAGCAGAGAGACTATGAACACTGAAGCTTTCTTT
CDR3 protein: CASRETMNTEAFF

J gene: TRBJ1-3
D gene: NA
clone size: NA
V gene: TRBV4-3
CDR3 DNA: TGCGCCAGCAGCCAAGATTTTGTGGAGCAGGGGAGGTTATTTGGAAACACCATATATTTT
CDR3 protein: CASSQDFVEQGRLFGNTIYF

J gene: TRBJ2-3
D gene: NA
clone size: NA
V gene: TRBV11-2
CDR3 DNA: TGTGCCAGCAGCTCCACGGGGCTAGCCGGGGGTACGCAGTATTTT
CDR3 protein: CASSSTGLAGGTQYF

J gene: TRBJ2-7
D gene: TRBD2
clone size: NA
V gene: TRBV4-3
CDR3 DNA: TGCGCCAGCAGCCCGTTAGCGGGGGGCCGCTACGAGCAGTACTTC
CDR3 protein: CASSPLAGGRYEQYF

J gene: TRBJ1-1
D gene: NA
clone size: NA
V gene: TRBV19
CDR3 DNA: TGTGCCAGTAGGGCAGGGGCGCGTGGTCGATGGAGAGCTTTCTTT
CDR3 protein: CASRAGARGRWRAFF

J gene: TRBJ1-6
D gene: TRBD1
clone size: NA
V gene: TRBV6-5
CDR3 DNA: TGTGCCAGCAGTTACGGGACAGCAAGTTCACCCCTCCACTTT
CDR3 protein: CASSYGTASSPLHF

J gene: TRBJ1-1
D gene: NA
clone size: NA
V gene: TRBV6-6
CDR3 DNA: TGTGCCAGCAACAGGATGAACACTGAAGCTTTCTTT
CDR3 protein: CASNRMNTEAFF

J gene: TRBJ2-3
D gene: TRBD2
clone size: NA
V gene: TRBV2
CDR3 DNA: TGTGCCAGCAGTGAAGGGGGACTAGCGGGCACAGATACGCAGTATTTT
CDR3 protein: CASSEGGLAGTDTQYF

J gene: TRBJ2-2
D gene: NA
clone size: NA
V gene: TRBV5-5
CDR3 DNA: TGTGCCAGCAGCTTGGATTCAGGGGCCCCGGACACCGGGGAGCTGTTTTTT
CDR3 protein: CASSLDSGAPDTGELFF